Described below is a single T cell receptor (beta chain) sequence and its context. The antigen is unknown. The source of the sample is a study of CD8 T cells in ankylosing spondylitis. Findings and caveats of the study: Disease-linked clones proved CD8+ and comparatively uncommon in peripheral blood. Researchers reportedly found disease-linked clones significantly enriched in matched ankylosing spondylitis synovial fluid. What appeared characteristic of ankylosing spondylitis blood was a TCR beta motif of under 10 highly homologous variants.

The CDR3 contains 15 residues. Germline CDR1 LGHNA, CDR2 YNFKEQ. The V gene end was trimmed by 4 bases and the J gene end by 2 bases; junction bases not matched to a gene: 5. Generation of TCR beta libraries employed quantitative 5'-RACE incorporating molecular barcodes. A single record per CDR3 protein comes from TCRdb applying MiXCR to the 5' RACE reads. The data hold roughly 160,000 distinct CDR3 sequences, with just over 9.5% observed a single time. The sequenced material came from blood, either unsorted or a sorted T cell fraction (not recorded which). This clonotype was sampled from a female donor with ankylosing spondylitis or in good health (not recorded which). The chain combines TRBV4-2 with TRBJ2-7, with 10 bases identical to TRBD2. In DNA form, the CDR3 reads TGTGCCAGCAGCCGCCAGCGGGAGGGCCCCTACGAGCAGTACTTC. It specifies CASSRQREGPYEQYF.